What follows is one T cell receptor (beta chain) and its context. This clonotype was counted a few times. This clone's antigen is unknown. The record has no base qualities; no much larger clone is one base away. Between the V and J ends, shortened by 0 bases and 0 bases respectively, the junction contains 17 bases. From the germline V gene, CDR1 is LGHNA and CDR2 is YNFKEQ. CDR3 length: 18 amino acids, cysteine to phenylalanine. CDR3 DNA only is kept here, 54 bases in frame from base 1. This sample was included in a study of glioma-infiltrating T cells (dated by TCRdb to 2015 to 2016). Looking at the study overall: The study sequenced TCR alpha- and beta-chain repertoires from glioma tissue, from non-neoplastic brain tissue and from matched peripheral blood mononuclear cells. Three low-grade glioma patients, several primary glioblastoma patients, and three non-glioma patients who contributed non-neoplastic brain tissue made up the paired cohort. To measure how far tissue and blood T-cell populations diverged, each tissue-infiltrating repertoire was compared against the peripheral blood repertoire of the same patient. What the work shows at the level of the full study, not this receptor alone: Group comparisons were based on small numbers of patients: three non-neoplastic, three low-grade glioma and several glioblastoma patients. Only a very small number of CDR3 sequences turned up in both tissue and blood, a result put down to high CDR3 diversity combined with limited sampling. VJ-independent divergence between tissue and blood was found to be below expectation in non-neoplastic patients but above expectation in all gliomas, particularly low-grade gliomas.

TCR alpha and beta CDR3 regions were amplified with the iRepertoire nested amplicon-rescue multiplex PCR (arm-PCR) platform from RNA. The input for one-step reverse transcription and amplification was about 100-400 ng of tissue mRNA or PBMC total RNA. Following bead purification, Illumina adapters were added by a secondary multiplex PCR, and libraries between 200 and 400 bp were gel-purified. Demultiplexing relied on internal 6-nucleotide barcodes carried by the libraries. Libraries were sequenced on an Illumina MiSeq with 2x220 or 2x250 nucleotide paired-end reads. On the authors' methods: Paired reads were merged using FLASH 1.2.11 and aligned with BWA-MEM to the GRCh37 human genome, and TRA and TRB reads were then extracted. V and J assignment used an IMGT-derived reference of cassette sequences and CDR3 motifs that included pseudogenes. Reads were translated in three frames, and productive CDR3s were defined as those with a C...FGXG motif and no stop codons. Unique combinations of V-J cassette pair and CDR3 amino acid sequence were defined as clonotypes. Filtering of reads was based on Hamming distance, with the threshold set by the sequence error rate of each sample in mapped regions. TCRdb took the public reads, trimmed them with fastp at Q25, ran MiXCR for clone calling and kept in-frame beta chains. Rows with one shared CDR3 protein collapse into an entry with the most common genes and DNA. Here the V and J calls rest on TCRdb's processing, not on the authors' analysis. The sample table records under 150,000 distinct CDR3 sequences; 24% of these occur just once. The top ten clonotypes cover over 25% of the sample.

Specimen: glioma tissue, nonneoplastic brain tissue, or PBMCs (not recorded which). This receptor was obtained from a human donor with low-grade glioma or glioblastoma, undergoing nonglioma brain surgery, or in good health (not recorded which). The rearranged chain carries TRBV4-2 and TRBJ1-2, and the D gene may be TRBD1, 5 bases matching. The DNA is TGTGCCAGCAGCCAAGATAGTAGGGTGGGGGTTTCTAACTATGGCTACACCTTC. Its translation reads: CASSQDSRVGVSNYGYTF.